The 32 T cell receptor beta chains in this list originate from one sample, sequenced in a study of OX40 agonist ivuxolimab in advanced cancers. The repertoire was sequenced with immunoSEQ multiplex PCR; TCRdb's copy has only in-frame clones and lacks some. Here the sample spans more than 60,000 clones, about 86% being singletons. Sequencing used CD4+ or CD8+ T cells sorted from blood, obtained in a trial of the OX40 agonist ivuxolimab. These receptor sequences come from an adult with an advanced solid tumor such as melanoma, head and neck, liver or kidney cancer.

The chain joins TRBV29-1 to TRBJ1-5; 8 positions match TRBD1. This CDR3 has 14 residues. V dropped 4 bases and J dropped 4; count of bases not matched to a gene: 6. CDR1 and CDR2 (germline): SQVTM, ANQGSEA. CDR3 sequence reads: CSVVWQGANQPQHF. DNA for the CDR3: TGCAGCGTTGTTTGGCAGGGGGCAAATCAGCCCCAGCATTTT.

This clone has only a few counts. The chain is built from TRBV4-1 and TRBJ1-4; 8 nucleotides align to TRBD1. CDR1 is MGHRA and CDR2 is YSYEKL in the germline V gene. After removal of 3 bases from V and 8 bases from J, the junction contained 11 bases not matched to a gene. The CDR3 length is 16 residues. For the CDR3, the DNA is TGCGCCAGCAGCCAGCCTCTTCAGGGGGCCCGGGAAAAACTGTTTTTT. This encodes CASSQPLQGAREKLFF.

The chain combines TRBV10-3 with TRBJ1-1; D uncertain. The CDR3 runs to 11 residues. V lost 4 bases, J lost 7 bases, and 7 bases lay in between. Germline CDR1 and CDR2: ENHRY and SYGVKD. CDR3 residues: CAISAAGEAFF. CDR3 sequence (DNA): TGTGCCATCAGTGCGGCGGGTGAAGCTTTCTTT.

This clone occurred once. The chain employs TRBV5-5 and TRBJ1-5; D is undetermined. From germline, CDR1 is SGHKS and CDR2 YYEKEE (reference sequence). The CDR3 extends over 14 amino acids. Trimming pared 6 bases from V and 5 bases from J, leaving 15 bases between. The CDR3 DNA sequence: TGTGCCAGCACGATAGACAACGGGCATCAGCCCCAGCATTTT. It is translated as CASTIDNGHQPQHF.

This clone has only one observation. V usage is TRBV18 and J usage is TRBJ1-5, with D possibly matching TRBD1 (5 bases). CDR1 is KGHSH, CDR2 LQKENI, per germline. The CDR3 runs to 15 residues. V lost 2 bases, J lost 2 bases, and 10 bases lay in between. DNA for the CDR3: TGTGCCAGCTCACCAGCTGGGACGGGCAATCAGCCCCAGCATTTT. It specifies CASSPAGTGNQPQHF.

V usage is TRBV7-8 and J usage is TRBJ2-3, with D unresolved. The CDR3 spans 13 residues. Trimming took 1 base from V and 2 from J, leaving 4 bases between them. CDR1 is SGHVS, CDR2 FQNEAQ, per germline. The DNA for the CDR3 is TGTGCCAGCAGCTTAGGACCCACAGATACGCAGTATTTT. Translating it yields CASSLGPTDTQYF.

V gene TRBV5-1 combines with J gene TRBJ2-7; 8 bases align to TRBD1. Germline CDR1 SGHRS, CDR2 YFSETQ. CDR3 length: 15 amino acids. V shed 4 bases and J 4 bases; nucleotides not matched to a gene: 10. CDR3 nucleotide sequence: TGCGCCAGCAGCGTGGATACGACAGGGGCGTACGAGCAGTACTTC. Translated, it gives CASSVDTTGAYEQYF.

This chain joins TRBV6-5 and TRBJ1-1; TRBD1 aligns across 8 bases. The V gene end was trimmed by 4 bases and the J gene end by 1 base; junction bases not matched to a gene: 5. CDR1 and CDR2 from the germline V gene are MNHEY and SVGAGI. The CDR3 consists of 15 residues. CDR3 nucleotides: TGTGCCAGCAGTTCCGCCGGACAGGGGAACACTGAAGCTTTCTTT. It is translated as CASSSAGQGNTEAFF.

The chain links TRBV11-2 to TRBJ1-1, with a tentative D call TRBD1 (5 bases). CDR1 SGHAT and CDR2 FQNNGV come from the germline V gene. This CDR3 is built from 16 residues. V dropped 2 bases and J dropped 4 bases, with 17 bases sitting between them. The CDR3 DNA is TGTGCCAGCAGCTTAAGAGGGGTGGGCGTGTTCACTGAAGCTTTCTTT. Its translation: CASSLRGVGVFTEAFF.

The CDR3, as DNA: TGTGCCAGCAGCTTAGCTGGAGGAGGTTTCTCTGGAAACACCATATATTTT. It yields the protein CASSLAGGGFSGNTIYF. The chain links TRBV7-2 to TRBJ1-3; D not resolved. Deletions cut 0 bases from V and 0 bases from J, with 12 bases between. The length of the CDR3 is 17 residues. Germline CDR1 reads SGHTA; CDR2 reads FQGNSA.

The count of this clone is one. This sequence joins TRBV18 and TRBJ1-2; no clear D gene. The germline CDR1 and CDR2 sequences are KGHSH and LQKENI. The CDR3 has 15 amino acids. Trimming took 1 base from V and 4 from J, leaving 13 bases between them. This CDR3 is CASSPQALEFYGYTF. The DNA for the CDR3 is TGTGCCAGCTCACCACAGGCCTTGGAATTCTATGGCTACACCTTC.

This rearrangement joins TRBV27 to TRBJ2-7; possible D gene TRBD1, 6 bases. V gave up 0 bases and J gave up 2 bases, with 8 bases separating them. CDR1 and CDR2 from the germline V gene are MNHEY and SMNVEV (reference sequence). This CDR3 region has 14 residues. The CDR3 DNA follows: TGTGCCAGCAGTTTATCGGGGGACACCTACGAGCAGTACTTC. It is translated as CASSLSGDTYEQYF.

This clone appeared a single time. The V gene is TRBV7-8, the J gene TRBJ1-2, with 10 nucleotides matching TRBD1. The J segment lost 6 bases and the V segment lost 5 bases, leaving 3 bases of the junction unmatched. The CDR3 is made up of 13 amino acids. CDR1 and CDR2 (germline): SGHVS, FQNEAQ. CDR3 bases: TGTGCCAGCAGCGACAGGGGGCTCAATGGCTACACCTTC. It encodes CASSDRGLNGYTF. The full variable domain, in which reference TRBV7-8 and TRBJ1-2 provide the parts outside the CDR3, is GAGVSQSPRYKVAKRGQDVALRCDPISGHVSLFWYQQALGQGPEFLTYFQNEAQLDKSGLPSDRFFAERPEGSVSTLKIQRTQQEDSAVYLCASSDRGLNGYTFGSGTRLTVV.

CDR3 sequence (DNA): TGTGCCAGCAGCCCTCAGACAGGGGGTGATTTCGAGCAGTACTTC. This sequence encodes CASSPQTGGDFEQYF. The chain combines TRBV7-6 with TRBJ2-7; 9 bases agree with TRBD1. The CDR3 is made up of 15 amino acids. Unmatched junction bases numbered 11, after V lost 5 bases and J lost 6 bases. The germline V gene encodes CDR1 SGHVS and CDR2 FNYEAQ.

V usage is TRBV5-1 and J usage is TRBJ1-1; TRBD1 matches at 7 bases. This CDR3 is 17 amino acids long. J lost 3 bases, V lost 0 bases, and 11 bases had no gene match. Germline V gene lookup returns CDR1 SGHRS and CDR2 YFSETQ. CDR3 sequence reads: CASSLGPTQGRDTEAFF. The CDR3 region has the DNA TGCGCCAGCAGCTTGGGACCTACACAGGGGAGGGACACTGAAGCTTTCTTT.

The chain uses TRBV5-1 and TRBJ2-7, with D hard to call. Germline V gene lookup returns CDR1 SGHRS and CDR2 YFSETQ. The ends were cut back, 4 bases at V and 3 bases at J, with 11 bases in the middle. The CDR3 consists of 13 residues. CDR3: CASSTRQGYEQYF. CDR3 in DNA: TGCGCCAGCAGCACCAGACAAGGCTACGAGCAGTACTTC.

The rearrangement joins TRBV10-3 to TRBJ2-7; D may be TRBD2 (6 bases). Germline assignment: CDR1 ENHRY and CDR2 SYGVKD. V shed 6 bases and J shed 4 bases, with 13 bases lying between them. The length of the CDR3 is 13 residues. CDR3 amino acids: CAIRNAGSYEQYF. The CDR3, as DNA: TGTGCCATCAGAAACGCGGGGTCGTACGAGCAGTACTTC.

V usage is TRBV18 and J usage is TRBJ1-3; D unclear. Germline lookup yields CDR1 KGHSH and CDR2 LQKENI. The CDR3 runs to 15 residues. V was shortened by 6 bases and J by 1 base, with 13 bases between the two germline ends. CDR3 nucleotides: TGTGCCAGCTCCCTCGAGGTCATTTCTGGAAACACCATATATTTT. Amino acids: CASSLEVISGNTIYF. The full variable domain, in which reference TRBV18 and TRBJ1-3 provide the parts outside the CDR3, is NAGVMQNPRHLVRRRGQEARLRCSPMKGHSHVYWYRQLPEEGLKFMVYLQKENIIDESGMPKERFSAEFPKEGPSILRIQQVVRGDSAAYFCASSLEVISGNTIYFGEGSWLTVV.

The chain is built from TRBV7-2 and TRBJ2-1, with TRBD1 matching over 8 bases. The CDR3 spans 14 residues. The J segment lost 10 bases and the V segment lost 5 bases, leaving 10 bases of the junction unmatched. Germline CDR1 reads SGHTA; CDR2 reads FQGNSA. CDR3 sequence reads: CASSRRQGSGEQFF. The CDR3 DNA follows: TGTGCCAGCAGCCGCCGACAGGGGAGCGGCGAGCAGTTCTTC.

There are a few counts of this clone. This chain links TRBV5-1 with TRBJ2-3; D is unclear. Germline V CDR1 and CDR2: SGHRS, YFSETQ. Trimming shortened V by 4 bases and J by 2 bases, and 5 bases separated the two germline ends. CDR3 length: 12 residues. CDR3 protein: CASSLNTDTQYF. For the CDR3, the DNA is TGCGCCAGCAGCCTAAACACAGATACGCAGTATTTT.

The rearrangement joins TRBV19 to TRBJ1-2; tentatively, D is TRBD1 (5 bases). The CDR3 is 14 residues long. Trimming took off 6 bases at V and 2 bases at J, with 13 bases between the two ends. Germline V gene lookup returns CDR1 LNHDA and CDR2 SQIVND (reference sequence). The CDR3 DNA is TGTGCCAGTAGGGGCAGGGAGAGAAACTATGGCTACACCTTC. Protein: CASRGRERNYGYTF.

The chain recombines TRBV6-5 with TRBJ1-4, with no clear D. Germline V CDR1 and CDR2: MNHEY, SVGAGI. The V and J ends lost 6 bases and 5 bases respectively, with 4 bases between them. The CDR3 length is 11 residues. CDR3 nucleotide sequence: TGTGCCAGCAGCTGGAATGAAAAACTGTTTTTT. As protein: CASSWNEKLFF.

This clone has a single count. The rearrangement uses TRBV18 and TRBJ1-4; D unresolved. Trimming removed 2 bases at V and 2 bases at J, with 15 bases between. Germline V gene sequence: CDR1 KGHSH, CDR2 LQKENI. This CDR3 is 17 amino acids long. CDR3 DNA sequence: TGTGCCAGCTCACCAGTTGCAGACATGGGGACTAATGAAAAACTGTTTTTT. Its translation is CASSPVADMGTNEKLFF. The full variable domain, with the rest looked up from reference TRBV18 and TRBJ1-4, is NAGVMQNPRHLVRRRGQEARLRCSPMKGHSHVYWYRQLPEEGLKFMVYLQKENIIDESGMPKERFSAEFPKEGPSILRIQQVVRGDSAAYFCASSPVADMGTNEKLFFGSGTQLSVL.

This chain joins TRBV27 and TRBJ2-2; D might be TRBD2 (6 bases). Per germline, CDR1 MNHEY and CDR2 SMNVEV (reference sequence). The V gene lost 1 base and the J gene lost 0 bases, with 9 bases spanning the gap. The CDR3 spans 16 residues. CDR3 loop: CASSLYLATNTGELFF. CDR3 sequence (DNA): TGTGCCAGCAGTTTATATCTAGCGACGAACACCGGGGAGCTGTTTTTT.

The rearrangement uses TRBV19 and TRBJ1-1; D uncertain. V gave up 2 bases and J gave up 0 bases, with 4 bases separating them. This CDR3 region has 13 residues. Germline loops: CDR1 LNHDA, CDR2 SQIVND (reference sequence). As DNA, the CDR3 is TGTGCCAGTAGTATATCTTTGAACACTGAAGCTTTCTTT. The encoded protein is CASSISLNTEAFF.

This chain connects TRBV27 to TRBJ1-5; a possible D gene is TRBD1 (5 bases). V dropped 2 bases and J dropped 2 bases, with 10 bases sitting between them. CDR3 length equals 15 residues. Looked up from germline, CDR1 is MNHEY and CDR2 is SMNVEV (reference sequence). CDR3 in amino acids: CASSLMGTGNQPQHF. The CDR3 DNA reads TGTGCCAGCAGTTTAATGGGGACGGGCAATCAGCCCCAGCATTTT.

This clone appeared once. This chain links TRBV19 with TRBJ2-2, with TRBD2 matching over 12 bases. The CDR3 sequence is 18 residues long. CDR1 LNHDA and CDR2 SQIVND come from the germline V gene (reference sequence). Trimming cost V 3 bases and J 2 bases; bases outside gene matches: 7. The CDR3 here is CASSIITSGGPNTGELFF. The CDR3 DNA follows: TGTGCCAGTAGTATTATTACTAGCGGGGGGCCAAACACCGGGGAGCTGTTTTTT.

The rearrangement joins TRBV19 to TRBJ1-2, with TRBD1 identical over 9 bases. There are 14 residues in the CDR3. CDR1 and CDR2 from the germline V gene are LNHDA and SQIVND (reference sequence). The V segment lost 4 bases and the J segment 4 bases; nucleotides outside the gene matches: 4. CDR3 in amino acids: CASSTGTGLYGYTF. The CDR3 DNA follows: TGTGCCAGTAGTACGGGGACAGGGCTCTATGGCTACACCTTC.

The rearrangement joins TRBV18 to TRBJ2-3, with 7 bases matching TRBD1. The trim removed 3 bases at V and 0 bases at J, leaving 6 bases unmatched. The germline gives CDR1 KGHSH, CDR2 LQKENI. This CDR3 is built from 16 residues. The chain's CDR3 is CASSPRDRTSTDTQYF. CDR3 DNA: TGTGCCAGCTCACCGAGGGACAGAACTAGCACAGATACGCAGTATTTT.

CDR3 DNA sequence: TGTGCCAGCAGCAAGACAGCCACGGACCACTACAATGAGCAGTTCTTC. This encodes CASSKTATDHYNEQFF. This chain joins TRBV21-1 and TRBJ2-1; the table names TRBD1, a call not compared with the DNA. TRBV21-1 is marked as a pseudogene. The CDR3 length is 16 residues.

This chain joins TRBV2 and TRBJ2-2; 12 bases are shared with TRBD2. V lost 6 bases and J lost 5; bases outside the gene matches: 1. This CDR3 spans 14 amino acids. Germline V CDR1 and CDR2: SNHLY, FYNNEI. The CDR3 sequence is CASRGTSGTGELFF. The CDR3, as DNA: TGTGCCAGCAGGGGGACTAGCGGGACCGGGGAGCTGTTTTTT.

This clone has a handful of counts. The genes are TRBV2 and TRBJ2-4; unclear D gene. CDR3 length: 13 residues. Germline V gene data show CDR1 as SNHLY and CDR2 as FYNNEI. V lost 1 base and J lost 15, with 16 bases in between. The CDR3 DNA reads TGTGCCAGCAGTGAAGATGAAGAGACATCGCGGTACTTC. Translated: CASSEDEETSRYF. Looking up the rest from reference TRBV2 and TRBJ2-4 gives the full variable domain: EPEVTQTPSHQVTQMGQEVILRCVPISNHLYFYWYRQILGQKVEFLVSFYNNEISEKSEIFDDQFSVERPDGSNFTLKIRSTKLEDSAMYFCASSEDEETSRYFGAGTRLSVL.